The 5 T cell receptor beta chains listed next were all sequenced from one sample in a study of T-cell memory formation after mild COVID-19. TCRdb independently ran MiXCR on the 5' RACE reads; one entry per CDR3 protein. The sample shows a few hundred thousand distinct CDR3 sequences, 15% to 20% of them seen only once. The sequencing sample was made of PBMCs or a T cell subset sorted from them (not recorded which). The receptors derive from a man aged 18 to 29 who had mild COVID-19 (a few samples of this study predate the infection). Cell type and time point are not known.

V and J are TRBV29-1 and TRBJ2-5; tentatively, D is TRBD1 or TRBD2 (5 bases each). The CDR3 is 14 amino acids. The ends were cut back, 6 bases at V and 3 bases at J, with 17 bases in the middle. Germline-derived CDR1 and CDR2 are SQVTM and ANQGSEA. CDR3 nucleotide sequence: TGCAGCGTCGAGCTCCGGGACCTTAAAGAGACCCAGTACTTC. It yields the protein CSVELRDLKETQYF. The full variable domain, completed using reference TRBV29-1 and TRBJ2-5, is SAVISQKPSRDICQRGTSLTIQCQVDSQVTMMFWYRQQPGQSLTLIATANQGSEATYESGFVIDKFPISRPNLTFSTLTVSNMSPEDSSIYLCSVELRDLKETQYFGPGTRLLVL.

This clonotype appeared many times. The CDR3: CASSLAGGTQYF. CDR3 bases: TGTGCCAGCAGCTTAGCCGGCGGGACCCAGTACTTC. This chain links TRBV7-8 with TRBJ2-5; D remains ambiguous. The CDR3 length is 12 residues. Per the germline V gene, CDR1 is SGHVS and CDR2 is FQNEAQ. V was shortened by 0 bases and J by 7 bases, with 6 bases between the two germline ends.

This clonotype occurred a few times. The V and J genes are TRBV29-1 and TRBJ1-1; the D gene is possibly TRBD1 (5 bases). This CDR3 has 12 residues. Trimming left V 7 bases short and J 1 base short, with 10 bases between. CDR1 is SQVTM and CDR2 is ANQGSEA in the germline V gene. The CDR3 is CSGGAGNTEAFF. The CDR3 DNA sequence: TGCAGCGGAGGGGCAGGGAACACTGAAGCTTTCTTT.

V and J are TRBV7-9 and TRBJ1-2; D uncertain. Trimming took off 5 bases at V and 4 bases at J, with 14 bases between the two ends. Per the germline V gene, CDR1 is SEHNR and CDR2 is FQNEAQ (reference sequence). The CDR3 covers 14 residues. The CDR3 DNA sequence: TGTGCCAGCAGCCGCCCGGGCCCGCTCTATGGCTACACCTTC. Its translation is CASSRPGPLYGYTF.

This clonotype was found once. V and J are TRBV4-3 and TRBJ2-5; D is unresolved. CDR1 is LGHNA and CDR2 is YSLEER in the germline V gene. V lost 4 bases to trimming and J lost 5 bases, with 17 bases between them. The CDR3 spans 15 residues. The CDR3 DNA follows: TGCGCCAGCAGCCTAGCCCCAGGCCACTCCGAGACCCAGTACTTC. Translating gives CASSLAPGHSETQYF.